This T cell receptor beta chain derives from a study of blood T cell repertoires in COVID-19. The participants were between roughly 18 and 89 years old and came from 20 to 30 US areas. Researchers sorted participants into cohorts using their self-reported clinical history. Authors' methods: From reference gene primer amplification, estimates of nucleated cell counts were derived. Produced via immunoSEQ multiplex PCR; TCRdb's table is partial and in-frame only. That table supplies the V and J calls and clone size; D and trimming were determined from the DNA. Among 250,000 to 300,000 clones listed, 80% to 90% were seen once. The ends were cut back, 2 bases at V and 2 bases at J, with 7 bases in the middle. CDR3 length: 13 amino acids. Germline V gene data show CDR1 as MDHEN and CDR2 as SYDVKM.

The V call is TRBV28, the J call TRBJ2-7; D gene ambiguous. Material for sequencing was PBMCs or T cells enriched from blood (not recorded which). The sequence derives from a woman between 45 and 65 years old who had recovered from COVID-19. CDR3 in DNA: TGTGCCAGCAGTTTAGTCGAGCCCTACGAGCAGTACTTC. This gives the protein CASSLVEPYEQYF. Complete variable domain (other parts from reference TRBV28 and TRBJ2-7): DVKVTQSSRYLVKRTGEKVFLECVQDMDHENMFWYRQDPGLGLRLIYFSYDVKMKEKGDIPEGYSVSREKKERFSLILESASTNQTSMYLCASSLVEPYEQYFGPGTRLTVT.